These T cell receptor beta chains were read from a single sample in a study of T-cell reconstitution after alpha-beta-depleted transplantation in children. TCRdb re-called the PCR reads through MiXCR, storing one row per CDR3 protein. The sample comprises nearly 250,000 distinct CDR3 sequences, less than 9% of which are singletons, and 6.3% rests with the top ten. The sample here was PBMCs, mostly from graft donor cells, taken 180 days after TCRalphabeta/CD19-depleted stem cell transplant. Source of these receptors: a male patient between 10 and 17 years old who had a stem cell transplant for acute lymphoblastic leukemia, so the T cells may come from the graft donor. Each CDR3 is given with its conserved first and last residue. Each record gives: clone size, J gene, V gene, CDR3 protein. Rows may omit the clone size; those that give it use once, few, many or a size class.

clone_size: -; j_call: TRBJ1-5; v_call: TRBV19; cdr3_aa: CAMGGTVGSNQPQHF
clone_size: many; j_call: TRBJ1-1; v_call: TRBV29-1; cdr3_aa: CSVERSRWGNTEAFF
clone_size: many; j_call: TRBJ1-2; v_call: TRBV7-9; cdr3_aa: CASSFPQARDRIYGYTF
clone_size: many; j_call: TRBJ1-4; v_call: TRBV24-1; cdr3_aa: CATSDSGRTEKLFF
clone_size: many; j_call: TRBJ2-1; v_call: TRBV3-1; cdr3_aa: CASSNGLATYNEQFF
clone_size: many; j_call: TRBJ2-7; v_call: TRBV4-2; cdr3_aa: CASSQDPGRSYEQYF
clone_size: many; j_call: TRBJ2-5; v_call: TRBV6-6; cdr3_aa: CASTGGGGWTQYF
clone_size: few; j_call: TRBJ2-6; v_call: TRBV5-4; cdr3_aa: CASSSYVRDRGSSGANVLTF
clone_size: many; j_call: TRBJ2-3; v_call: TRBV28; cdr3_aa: CASSQGQGRTDTQYF
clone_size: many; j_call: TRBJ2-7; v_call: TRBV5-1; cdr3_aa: CASSPGTGGAYEQYF
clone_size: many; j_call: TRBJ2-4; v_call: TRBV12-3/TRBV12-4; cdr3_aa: CASRKSGLAVGIQYF
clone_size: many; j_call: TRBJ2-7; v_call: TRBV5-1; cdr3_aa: CASSPGLLYEQYF
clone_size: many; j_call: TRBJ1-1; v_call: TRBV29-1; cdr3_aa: CSVLPLTVYTEAFF
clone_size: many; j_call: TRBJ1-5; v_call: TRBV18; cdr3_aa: CASSPKGGDVSNQPQHF
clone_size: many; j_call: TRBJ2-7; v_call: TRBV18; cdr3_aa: CASSPGRTPRGEQYF
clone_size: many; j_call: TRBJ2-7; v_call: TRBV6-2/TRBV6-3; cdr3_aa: CASSYGTGAREQYF
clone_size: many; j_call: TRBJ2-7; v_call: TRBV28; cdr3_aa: CASAPGQAYEQYF
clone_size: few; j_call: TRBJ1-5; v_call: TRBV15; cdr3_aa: CATSRDKGFGEPQHF
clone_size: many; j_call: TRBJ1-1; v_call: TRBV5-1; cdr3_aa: CASSLAGTVGGPRAEAFF
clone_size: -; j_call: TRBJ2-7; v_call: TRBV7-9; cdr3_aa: CASSLTPGQGAHEQYF
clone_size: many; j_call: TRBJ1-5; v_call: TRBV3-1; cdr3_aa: CASSQGDRVNQPQHF
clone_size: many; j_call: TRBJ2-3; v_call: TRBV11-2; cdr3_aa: CASSFSARGLGPDTQYF
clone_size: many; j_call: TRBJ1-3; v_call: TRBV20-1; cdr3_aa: CSAWTGSGNTIYF
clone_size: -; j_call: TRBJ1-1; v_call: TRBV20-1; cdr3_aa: CSARVPGPMNTEAFF
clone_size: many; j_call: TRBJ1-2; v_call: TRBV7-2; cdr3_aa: CASSLAPGLNYGYTF
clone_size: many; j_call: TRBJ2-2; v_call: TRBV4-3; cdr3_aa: CASSQEPSGGAIDTGELFF
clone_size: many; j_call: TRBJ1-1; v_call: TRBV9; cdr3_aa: CASSPYTNTEAFF
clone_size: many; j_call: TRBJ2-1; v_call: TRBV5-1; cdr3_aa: CASSLSLAGYNEQFF
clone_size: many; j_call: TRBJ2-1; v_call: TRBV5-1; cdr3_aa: CASRLVGGPRNEQFF
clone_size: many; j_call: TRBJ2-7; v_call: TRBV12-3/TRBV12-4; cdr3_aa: CASSTGTGVYEQYF
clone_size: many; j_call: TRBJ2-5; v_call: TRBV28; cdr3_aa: CASSNPRTGSKETQYF
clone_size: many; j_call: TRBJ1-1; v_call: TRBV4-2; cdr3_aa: CASSQDAVNTEAFF
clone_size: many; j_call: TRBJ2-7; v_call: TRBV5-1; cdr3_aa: CASSLANSMSSYEQYF
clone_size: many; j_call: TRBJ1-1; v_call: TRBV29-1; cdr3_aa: CSAAARGQEAFF
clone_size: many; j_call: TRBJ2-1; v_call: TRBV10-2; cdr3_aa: CATFRQPQSYNEQFF
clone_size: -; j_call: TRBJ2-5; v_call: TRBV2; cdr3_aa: CASSENRRGETQYF
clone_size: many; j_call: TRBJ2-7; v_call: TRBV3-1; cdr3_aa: CASSQSRTSGYEQYF
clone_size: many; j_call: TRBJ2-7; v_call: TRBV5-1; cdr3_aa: CASSWTGPSYEQYF
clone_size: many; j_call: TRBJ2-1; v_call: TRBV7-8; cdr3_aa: CASSLLPTGRPNEQFF
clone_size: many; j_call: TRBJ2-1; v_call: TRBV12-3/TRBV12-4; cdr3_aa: CASSVTSGGASEQFF
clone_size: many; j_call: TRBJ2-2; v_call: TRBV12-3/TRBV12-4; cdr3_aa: CASSLPWTGGSPRELFF
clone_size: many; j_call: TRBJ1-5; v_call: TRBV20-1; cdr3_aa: CSALTGVSNQPQHF
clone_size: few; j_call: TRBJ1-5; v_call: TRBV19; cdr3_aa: CASKSTGGGQPQHF
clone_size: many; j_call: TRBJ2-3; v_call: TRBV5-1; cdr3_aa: CASSLRAGGGDTQYF
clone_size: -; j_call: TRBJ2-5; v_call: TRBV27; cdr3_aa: CASSLNLGQETQYF
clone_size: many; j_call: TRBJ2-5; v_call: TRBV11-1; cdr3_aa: CASSAQIGESQETQYF
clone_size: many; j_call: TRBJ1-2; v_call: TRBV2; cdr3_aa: CASKTGGGDYGYTF
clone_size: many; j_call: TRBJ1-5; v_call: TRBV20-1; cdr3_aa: CSARMFDQPQHF